The clone carrying this T cell receptor beta chain occurred many times. Its target is not known. The sample belongs to a study of T cells in Graves' hyperthyroidism and ophthalmopathy. On the study more broadly: Peripheral blood was taken when the disease was first diagnosed, before any treatment began.

TCR beta CDR3 sequences were amplified from RNA transcripts. RT-PCR in the first round (using the HTBI primer set) targeted the TCR CDR3. TCRdb reprocessed the multiplex PCR reads with MiXCR, giving one entry per CDR3 protein. The data show 450,000 to 650,000 distinct CDR3 sequences, 14% seen once. Study observations and caveats: A model built on 13 V-J features separated ophthalmopathy from stable hyperthyroidism.

The sequence was collected from a young woman with Graves' ophthalmopathy. The sequencing sample was made of blood.

This CDR3 reads CASSSKGLAGVDEQFF. The CDR3 nucleotides read TGTGCCAGCAGCTCCAAGGGACTAGCGGGAGTCGATGAGCAGTTCTTC. This rearrangement joins TRBV7-9 to TRBJ2-1, with 14 bases that match TRBD2. The length of the CDR3 is 16 residues. The ends lost 4 bases at V and 8 bases at J; junction bases unmatched: 7. Germline CDR1 SEHNR, CDR2 FQNEAQ (reference sequence).